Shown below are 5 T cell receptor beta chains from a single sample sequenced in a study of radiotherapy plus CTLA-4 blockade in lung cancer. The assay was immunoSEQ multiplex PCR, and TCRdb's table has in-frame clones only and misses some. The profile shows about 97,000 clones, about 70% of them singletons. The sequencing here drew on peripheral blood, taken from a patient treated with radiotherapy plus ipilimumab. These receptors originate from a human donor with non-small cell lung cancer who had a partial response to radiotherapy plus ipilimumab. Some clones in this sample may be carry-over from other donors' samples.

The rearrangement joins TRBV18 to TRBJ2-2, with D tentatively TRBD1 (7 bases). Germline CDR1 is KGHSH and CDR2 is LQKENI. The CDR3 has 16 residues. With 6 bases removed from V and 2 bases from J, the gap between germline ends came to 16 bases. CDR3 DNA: TGTGCCAGCTCTCAGGAGGGGACAGCAAACACCGGGGAGCTGTTTTTT. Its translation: CASSQEGTANTGELFF.

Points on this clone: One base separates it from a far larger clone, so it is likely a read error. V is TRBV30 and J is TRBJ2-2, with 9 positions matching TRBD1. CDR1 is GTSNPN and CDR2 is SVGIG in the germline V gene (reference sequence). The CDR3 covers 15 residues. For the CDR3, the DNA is TGTGCCTGGATTGGGACAGGGTTTTCCACCGGGGAGCGGTTTTTT. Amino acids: CAWIGTGFSTGERFF.

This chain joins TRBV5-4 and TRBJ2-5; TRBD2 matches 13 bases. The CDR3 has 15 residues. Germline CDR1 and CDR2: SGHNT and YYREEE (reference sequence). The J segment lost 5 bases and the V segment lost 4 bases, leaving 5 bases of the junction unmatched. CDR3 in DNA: TGTGCCAGCAGCGCGACTAGCGGGGGGTGGGAGACCCAGTACTTC. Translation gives CASSATSGGWETQYF.

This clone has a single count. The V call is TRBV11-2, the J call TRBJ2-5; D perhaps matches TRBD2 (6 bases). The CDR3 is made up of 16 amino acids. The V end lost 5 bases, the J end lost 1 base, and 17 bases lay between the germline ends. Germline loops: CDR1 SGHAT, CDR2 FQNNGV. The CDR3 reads CASSLGPRGFQETQYF. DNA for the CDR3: TGTGCCAGCAGCCTCGGGCCGCGGGGCTTCCAAGAGACCCAGTACTTC.

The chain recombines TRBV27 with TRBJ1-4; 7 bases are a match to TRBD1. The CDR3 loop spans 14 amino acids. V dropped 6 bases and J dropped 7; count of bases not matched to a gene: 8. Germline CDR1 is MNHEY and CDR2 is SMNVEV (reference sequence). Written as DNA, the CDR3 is TGTGCCAGCAGCCTCCGGACAGGATTTGAAAAACTGTTTTTT. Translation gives CASSLRTGFEKLFF.